This T cell receptor beta chain appears in the sequencing data of a study of metastatic and nonmetastatic thyroid tumors. Overall study results and limits: Across blood and tumor, TCR beta diversity in malignant thyroid tumors was reportedly significantly higher than in benign nodules.

As originally analysed: Across clinicopathological groups, CDR3 differences served as the basis for building a distant-metastasis classifier for papillary thyroid cancer. TCRdb ran MiXCR on the PCR reads. For this entry, the V and J calls and clone size follow TCRdb and not the study's own pipeline. The sample consists of fewer than 13,000 clones, 12% of them appearing once. V shed 1 base, J shed 5 bases, and the junction held 4 bases outside the gene matches. The germline gives CDR1 LNHDA, CDR2 SQIVND (reference sequence). CDR3 length: 14 amino acids. This clone rates as medium-sized. Its antigen is not identified. Every patient underwent thyroid surgery untreated.

Sequencing used blood. The V call is TRBV19, the J call TRBJ2-7; 8 bases line up with TRBD2. The sequence was collected from a female donor with papillary thyroid cancer or a benign thyroid nodule (not recorded which). Some clones in this sample may be carry-over from other donors' samples. As DNA, the CDR3 is TGTGCCAGTAGTATAGTAGCGGGAATTAACGAGCAGTACTTC. It specifies CASSIVAGINEQYF.